This record concerns one TCR beta chain sequence. Its antigen is unknown. The CDR3 runs 15 residues. From germline, CDR1 is MNHEY and CDR2 SMNVEV (reference sequence). The ends lost 5 bases at V and 4 bases at J; junction bases unmatched: 7. Under the authors' procedure: Filtering differed, since immunoSEQ gave only junction sequences and no quality scores. Data came from immunoSEQ multiplex PCR; TCRdb stores just in-frame clones and leaves some out. The DNA gave D and trimming, while V, J and clone size come from that table. The repertoire holds about 2 million clones, with roughly 95% as singletons. The data stem from a study of shared clonotypes between healthy human individuals. Whole-study findings and limits: Shared clonotypes: roughly 4.5% naive CD4, about 3.3% naive CD8, about 2.4% memory CD4, roughly 0.4% memory CD8.

Positive CCR7 selection of CD45RO-negative cells yielded the naive CD8 cells, and terminally differentiated effector memory CD45RA+ cells were excluded. Material for sequencing was naive CD8+ T cells sorted from blood. J is TRBJ1-2 and V is TRBV27; 10 bases are a match to TRBD1. The TCR was taken from a man between 18 and 29 years old in good health. CDR3: CASSPPGQGFYGYTF. The CDR3 DNA is TGTGCCAGCAGTCCCCCGGGACAGGGGTTCTATGGCTACACCTTC.